This TCR beta chain was profiled in a study of blood T cell repertoires in COVID-19. Profiling relied on immunoSEQ multiplex PCR, and the TCRdb table lists in-frame clones only, not all of them. The data hold under 70,000 clones, with about 85% observed a single time. With V trimmed by 3 bases and J by 9 bases, 7 bases remained unmatched. The germline V gene has CDR1 SGHTA and CDR2 FQGNSA. CDR3 length: 15 amino acids. This receptor was identified in a woman over 75 with acute or convalescent COVID-19. Sequencing was carried out using peripheral blood. The chain combines TRBV7-2 with TRBJ1-6, with 8 bases matching TRBD1. CDR3: CASSFTTGATSPLHF. The CDR3, as DNA: TGTGCCAGCAGCTTCACGACAGGGGCTACTTCACCCCTCCACTTT.